The clone carrying this TCR beta chain has only a few counts. Its cognate antigen is unknown. V shed 7 bases and J shed 6 bases, with 9 bases lying between them. CDR1 MNHNY and CDR2 SVGAGI come from the germline V gene (reference sequence). The CDR3 totals 12 residues. This sample is drawn from a study of cytomegalovirus exposure and HLA in healthy donors. Study conclusions and caveats: Researchers left out some V segments, among them TRBV6-2 and TRBV6-3, as indistinguishable. Reports credit the classifier with highly specific, highly sensitive diagnosis of cytomegalovirus status.

The study ran its PCR with 60 Vbeta and 13 Jbeta primers. Sequenced by immunoSEQ multiplex PCR; TCRdb stores in-frame clones only, minus some. The sample records approximately 160,000 clones, 84% being singletons. This sequence originates from a young man in good health and CMV-seronegative. This rearrangement joins TRBV6-6 to TRBJ2-2, with a tentative D call TRBD2 (5 bases). Sequences were obtained from PBMCs. The CDR3 loop reads CASTGKAGELFF. In nucleotides, the CDR3 is TGTGCCAGCACCGGGAAAGCCGGGGAGCTGTTTTTT.